This TCR beta chain emerged from a study of cytomegalovirus exposure and HLA in healthy donors. Regarding the study as a whole: Roughly uniform sequencing depth across donors was assumed, possibly incorrectly. It was shown in a later analysis that HLA-associated TCR beta chains were more clonally expanded than other, equally common chains.

A single count supports this clone. What it binds is unknown. A multiplex PCR was run with 60 Vbeta primers and 13 Jbeta primers. TCRdb keeps only in-frame clones here, not all; method: immunoSEQ multiplex PCR. The sample consists of 90,000 to 110,000 clones, 75% of them appearing once. Germline V lookup: CDR1 SGHTA, CDR2 FQGNSA. The CDR3 sequence is 14 residues long. V shed 5 bases, J shed 8 bases, and the junction held 8 bases outside the gene matches. The V gene is TRBV7-2, the J gene TRBJ1-2; 10 bases match TRBD1. This sequence originates from a man in his forties in good health and CMV-seronegative. The material sequenced was PBMCs. The CDR3 is CASSPSGQGVGYTF. The CDR3 DNA reads TGTGCCAGCAGCCCCTCAGGACAGGGGGTCGGCTACACCTTC.